This entry lists 4 T cell receptor beta chains sequenced from one sample in a study of technical replicates of blood from a handful of donors. Clones were sequenced by immunoSEQ multiplex PCR, and TCRdb holds only the in-frame ones, with some missing. Among roughly 51,000 clones listed, around 95% were seen once. Sequenced sample: PBMCs. All receptors come from a human donor in good health. Some clones in this sample may be carry-over from other donors' samples.

In nucleotides, the CDR3 is TGTGCCAGTAGTTCCCCGGCAGGGTTGATGTGGGCTTTCTTT. Its translation is CASSSPAGLMWAFF. The chain combines TRBV19 with TRBJ1-1, with a tentative D call TRBD1 (5 bases). V lost 5 bases and J 11 bases, leaving 21 bases between the germline ends. The CDR3 loop spans 14 amino acids. From germline, CDR1 is LNHDA and CDR2 SQIVND (reference sequence).

This clone is a singleton in its sample. V is TRBV7-3 and J is TRBJ1-6; 11 positions agree with TRBD1. Germline V gene lookup returns CDR1 SGHTA and CDR2 FQGTGA. J was trimmed by 9 bases and V by 3 bases; bases with no gene match: 10. The CDR3 contains 17 residues. CDR3 in amino acids: CASSFGPGQGALSPLHF. CDR3 DNA sequence: TGTGCCAGCAGCTTCGGACCAGGACAGGGGGCGCTTTCACCCCTCCACTTT.

The count of this clone is one. J is TRBJ2-7 and V is TRBV5-6; TRBD1 agrees at 7 bases. The CDR3 is made up of 15 amino acids. CDR1 and CDR2 (germline): SGHDT, YYEEEE. V lost 3 bases to trimming and J lost 3 bases; unmatched junction nucleotides: 9. The CDR3 spells CASSSGTDYFYEQYF. In DNA form, the CDR3 reads TGTGCCAGCAGCTCCGGGACAGACTATTTCTACGAGCAGTACTTC. Filled out from reference TRBV5-6 and TRBJ2-7, the complete variable domain reads DAGVTQSPTHLIKTRGQQVTLRCSPKSGHDTVSWYQQALGQGPQFIFQYYEEEERQRGNFPDRFSGHQFPNYSSELNVNALLLGDSALYLCASSSGTDYFYEQYFGPGTRLTVT.

The chain couples TRBV5-1 to TRBJ2-5; a weak D match, TRBD2 (6 bases). This CDR3 is 13 amino acids long. The V end was cut by 5 bases, the J end by 1 base, with 9 bases between. Germline V lookup: CDR1 SGHRS, CDR2 YFSETQ. CDR3 sequence: CASSGTAQETQYF. The CDR3, as DNA: TGCGCCAGCAGTGGGACTGCCCAAGAGACCCAGTACTTC.